Below, 20 T cell receptor beta chains from the same sample are listed, as sequenced in a study of response to subunit inactivated influenza vaccine. MiXCR was run by TCRdb on the RT-PCR reads, yielding one entry per CDR3 protein. The sample holds around 650,000 distinct CDR3 sequences; about a sixth are singletons and the top ten take around a tenth. This specimen consisted of PBMCs from blood, obtained roughly 12 days after vaccination. The receptors come from a man aged 45-65 years who received an inactivated influenza vaccine.

This rearrangement joins TRBV14 to TRBJ1-6; 7 nucleotides align to TRBD1. The CDR3 consists of 14 residues. Germline V gives CDR1 SGHDN, CDR2 FVKESK. The J segment lost 8 bases and the V segment lost 3 bases, leaving 4 bases of the junction unmatched. CDR3 region: CASSHGTVYSPLHF. CDR3 coding DNA: TGTGCCAGCAGCCACGGGACAGTATATTCACCCCTCCACTTT.

This clonotype was detected only a few times. The chain joins TRBV7-9 to TRBJ1-4; D gene ambiguous. V shed 1 base and J shed 7 bases, with 16 bases lying between them. The CDR3 has 16 residues. Germline V gene data show CDR1 as SEHNR and CDR2 as FQNEAQ (reference sequence). The CDR3, as DNA: TGTGCCAGCAGCTTAGGAGTAAGCGGGATAGCTGAAAAACTGTTTTTT. It yields the protein CASSLGVSGIAEKLFF.

This clonotype was observed many times. The chain recombines TRBV7-9 with TRBJ2-5, with D unresolved. The V end lost 5 bases, the J end lost 4 bases, and 14 bases lay between the germline ends. Per the germline V gene, CDR1 is SEHNR and CDR2 is FQNEAQ (reference sequence). The CDR3 totals 14 residues. DNA for the CDR3: TGTGCCAGCAGCCCGACATTTTTGGGAGAGACCCAGTACTTC. It translates to CASSPTFLGETQYF.

This clonotype was seen a few times. This rearrangement joins TRBV6-1 to TRBJ1-1, with 10 nucleotides matching TRBD1. V lost 6 bases to trimming and J lost 3 bases; unmatched junction nucleotides: 10. This CDR3 is built from 16 residues. Germline V lookup: CDR1 MNHNS, CDR2 SASEGT. CDR3 residues: CASRATWDRGDTEAFF. The DNA of the CDR3 is TGTGCCAGCAGAGCGACCTGGGACAGGGGAGACACTGAAGCTTTCTTT.

The table lists this clonotype with a few counts. The J gene is TRBJ2-7, the V gene TRBV28, with a tentative D call TRBD1 (6 bases). The CDR3 sequence is 15 residues long. The V gene lost 3 bases and the J gene lost 0 bases, with 12 bases spanning the gap. The germline V gene has CDR1 MDHEN and CDR2 SYDVKM. The CDR3 coding sequence is TGTGCCAGCAGTTTTATAATGGACAGCTCCTACGAGCAGTACTTC. Residues: CASSFIMDSSYEQYF.

The genes are TRBV10-3 and TRBJ2-2; 13 positions agree with TRBD2. Germline trimming cut 4 bases from V and 3 bases from J; bases unmatched to any gene: 5. Germline loops: CDR1 ENHRY, CDR2 SYGVKD. The CDR3 loop spans 17 amino acids. The CDR3 loop reads CAISGTSGSLYTGELFF. The CDR3, as DNA: TGTGCCATCAGTGGGACTAGCGGGAGTCTGTACACCGGGGAGCTGTTTTTT.

This clonotype appeared a few times. The V gene is TRBV9, the J gene TRBJ1-5; a possible D gene is TRBD1 (5 bases). This CDR3 contains 15 residues. Germline V gene data show CDR1 as SGDLS and CDR2 as YYNGEE. V gave up 0 bases and J gave up 7 bases, with 14 bases separating them. The CDR3 spells CASSVASGMGQPQHF. Here the CDR3 DNA reads TGTGCCAGCAGCGTAGCTTCAGGGATGGGACAGCCCCAGCATTTT.

This chain links TRBV6-5 with TRBJ2-1; TRBD2 is a possible D gene (5 bases). V lost 2 bases and J 9 bases, leaving 11 bases between the germline ends. In germline, CDR1 is MNHEY, CDR2 SVGAGI. The CDR3 is made up of 13 amino acids. The CDR3, as DNA: TGTGCCAGCAGTTACCATACTAGTTTTGAGCAGTTCTTC. Translation: CASSYHTSFEQFF.

This clonotype was observed a handful of times. This chain uses TRBV20-1 with TRBJ2-7; D is possibly TRBD2 (6 bases). Germline CDR1 and CDR2: DFQATT and SNEGSKA (reference sequence). The CDR3 length is 16 residues. Between the trimmed V and J ends, which lost 0 bases and 5 bases, there was a span of 20 bases. CDR3 DNA sequence: TGCAGTGCTAGAGATCCGGTTGTGGGGGAGGTCAACGAGCAGTACTTC. This sequence encodes CSARDPVVGEVNEQYF.

CDR3 in DNA: TGTGCCAGCAGGGTGACAGGGGCTAGCGAGCAGTACTTC. Amino acid sequence: CASRVTGASEQYF. V gene TRBV28 combines with J gene TRBJ2-7, with 8 nucleotides matching TRBD1. Germline lookup yields CDR1 MDHEN and CDR2 SYDVKM. V lost 6 bases, J lost 6 bases, and 7 bases stayed unmatched. The CDR3 has 13 amino acids.

This clonotype has just a few counts. The V call is TRBV4-2, the J call TRBJ2-3, with TRBD2 matching 7 bases. V trimming: 1 base; J trimming: 0 bases; junction bases outside the gene matches: 7. CDR1 is LGHNA, CDR2 YNFKEQ, per germline. The CDR3 length is 17 residues. CDR3 DNA sequence: TGTGCCAGCAGCCAAGGCAGTGGGGGGGGTAGCACAGATACGCAGTATTTT. It is translated as CASSQGSGGGSTDTQYF.

This chain joins TRBV6-5 and TRBJ2-7; tentatively, D is TRBD1 (6 bases). V lost 0 bases, J lost 5 bases, and 11 bases lay in between. The germline V gene encodes CDR1 MNHEY and CDR2 SVGAGI. This CDR3 contains 14 residues. CDR3 coding DNA: TGTGCCAGCAGTTACTCTCACAGGGTCCACGAGCAGTACTTC. It translates to CASSYSHRVHEQYF.

This clonotype was counted ten times or more. The V call is TRBV4-2, the J call TRBJ1-1; the D is unclear. Germline values: CDR1 LGHNA, CDR2 YNFKEQ. The germline V and J ends were trimmed by 4 bases and 0 bases, with 12 bases remaining between them. This CDR3 has 15 amino acids. The CDR3 DNA sequence: TGTGCCAGCAGCCGGGAGCTTGATTTGAACACTGAAGCTTTCTTT. Translated: CASSRELDLNTEAFF.

The CDR3 loop reads CASSQGPQYEQYF. The CDR3 bases are TGCGCCAGCAGCCAAGGGCCGCAATACGAGCAGTACTTC. V is TRBV4-3 and J is TRBJ2-7; no reliable D call. Trimming cost V 1 base and J 4 bases, with 8 bases left between them. CDR1 and CDR2 (germline): LGHNA, YSLEER. CDR3 length: 13 amino acids.

This clonotype was counted only a few times. The chain links TRBV5-1 to TRBJ2-2; 7 bases align to TRBD1. CDR1 SGHRS and CDR2 YFSETQ come from the germline V gene. V lost 1 base and J lost 2; bases outside the gene matches: 11. The CDR3 spans 18 residues. DNA of the CDR3: TGCGCCAGCAGCTTGACATATAGGGACAGATTAAACACCGGGGAGCTGTTTTTT. It codes for CASSLTYRDRLNTGELFF. Looking up the rest from reference TRBV5-1 and TRBJ2-2 gives the full variable domain: KAGVTQTPRYLIKTRGQQVTLSCSPISGHRSVSWYQQTPGQGLQFLFEYFSETQRNKGNFPGRFSGRQFSNSRSEMNVSTLELGDSALYLCASSLTYRDRLNTGELFFGEGSRLTVL.

This clonotype has at least ten counts. V usage is TRBV15 and J usage is TRBJ1-4, with no clear D. The CDR3 length is 16 residues. CDR1 and CDR2 (germline): LNHNV, YYDKDF (reference sequence). Trimming stripped 4 bases from V and 0 bases from J, with 12 bases between. DNA of the CDR3: TGTGCCACCAGCAAGACACAGCGAACAACTAATGAAAAACTGTTTTTT. As protein: CATSKTQRTTNEKLFF.

This clonotype was counted only a few times. The rearrangement joins TRBV10-3 to TRBJ2-5; D remains unclear. CDR1 ENHRY and CDR2 SYGVKD come from the germline V gene. Trimming removed 0 bases from V and 4 bases from J, with 9 bases in between. The CDR3 sequence is 14 residues long. CDR3 loop: CAISESGFGETQYF. The CDR3 nucleotides are TGTGCCATCAGTGAGTCTGGCTTTGGAGAGACCCAGTACTTC.

This clonotype has only a few counts. The J gene is TRBJ1-6, the V gene TRBV9; D may be TRBD1 (5 bases). From germline, CDR1 is SGDLS and CDR2 YYNGEE. The CDR3 contains 14 residues. The V end was cut by 0 bases, the J end by 7 bases, with 8 bases between. The CDR3 loop reads CASSVARQNSPLHF. The DNA of the CDR3 is TGTGCCAGCAGCGTAGCGAGACAGAATTCACCCCTCCACTTT.

This clonotype has at least ten counts. At one boundary the junction diverges from the germline segment, which might be a read error. This chain uses TRBV7-2 with TRBJ2-1; the match to TRBD2 covers 11 bases. The germline gives CDR1 SGHTA, CDR2 FQGNSA. The CDR3 length is 14 residues. The CDR3 sequence is CASSLGTSGNEQFF. The CDR3 DNA reads as TGCGCCAGCAGCTTGGGGACTAGCGGCAATGAGCAGTTCTTC.

The rearrangement uses TRBV24-1 and TRBJ2-1, with TRBD2 matching over 14 bases. The CDR3 contains 17 residues. Trimming at V came to 7 bases and at J to 4 bases, leaving 8 bases not matched to a gene. CDR1 is KGHDR, CDR2 SFDVKD, per germline. The chain's CDR3 is CATSLAGLAGGYNEQFF. The CDR3 nucleotides are TGTGCCACCAGCTTAGCCGGACTAGCGGGAGGATACAATGAGCAGTTCTTC.